The clone carrying this TCR beta chain was seen a few times. What it binds is unknown. This sample stems from a study of OX40 agonist ivuxolimab in advanced cancers. CDR3 length: 13 amino acids. The J segment lost 8 bases and the V segment lost 6 bases, leaving 9 bases of the junction unmatched. CDR1 is SEHNR and CDR2 is FQNEAQ in the germline V gene (reference sequence). The repertoire was sequenced with immunoSEQ multiplex PCR; TCRdb's copy has only in-frame clones and lacks some. The repertoire includes about 35,000 clones, 76% of them detected once, and roughly a quarter sits in the top ten. General study points: Normalized expansion of T-cell clones was also low for some nonresponders. Clones of CD4+ and CD8+ blood T cells grew by week 6 at doses of 0.1 to 3.0 mg/kg.

Prior autoimmune disease or systemic immunosuppression barred patients. The source of this sequence is an adult with an advanced solid tumor such as melanoma, head and neck, liver or kidney cancer. Sequenced here: CD4+ or CD8+ T cells sorted from blood, sampled in a trial of the OX40 agonist ivuxolimab. The chain is built from TRBV7-9 and TRBJ1-2, with TRBD1 matching 7 bases. CDR3 in DNA: TGTGCCAGCAGTCCAGACAGGGTGCAAGGCTACACCTTC. Translation gives CASSPDRVQGYTF.